Shown below are 4 T cell receptor beta chains from a single sample sequenced in a study of T-cell memory formation after mild COVID-19. A single record per CDR3 protein comes from TCRdb applying MiXCR to the 5' RACE reads. This table holds about 420,000 distinct CDR3 sequences, less than 25% found once. Sequencing input: PBMCs or a T cell subset sorted from them (not recorded which). These receptors were collected from an adult woman who had mild COVID-19 (a few samples of this study predate the infection). Cell type and time point are not known.

This sequence joins TRBV9 and TRBJ2-5; D gene unclear. With 0 bases removed from V and 2 bases from J, the gap between germline ends came to 5 bases. Germline CDR1 SGDLS, CDR2 YYNGEE. There are 13 residues in the CDR3. The CDR3 is CASSVGWQETQYF. CDR3 coding DNA: TGTGCCAGCAGCGTAGGTTGGCAAGAGACCCAGTACTTC. Based on the CDR3 plus reference TRBV9 and TRBJ2-5, the full variable domain is DSGVTQTPKHLITATGQRVTLRCSPRSGDLSVYWYQQSLDQGLQFLIQYYNGEERAKGNILERFSAQQFPDLHSELNLSSLELGDSALYFCASSVGWQETQYFGPGTRLLVL.

The chain combines TRBV12-3 or TRBV12-4 with TRBJ1-2; D possibly corresponds to TRBD1 (6 bases). CDR3 length: 16 residues. The ends were cut back, 2 bases at V and 7 bases at J, with 20 bases in the middle. CDR3 DNA: TGTGCCAGCAGTTTATTCCCAGGGGCCTCCTTGAGTGGCTACACCTTC. Translating it yields CASSLFPGASLSGYTF.

The V call is TRBV15, the J call TRBJ2-3; D possibly corresponds to TRBD2 (6 bases). V was pared by 3 bases and J by 4 bases, with 14 bases between. This CDR3 has 15 amino acids. CDR1 is LNHNV and CDR2 is YYDKDF in the germline V gene (reference sequence). DNA of the CDR3: TGTGCCACCAGCAGGAGCGGGCAGGGCTCAGATACGCAGTATTTT. Translated: CATSRSGQGSDTQYF.

Here the CDR3 DNA reads TGTGCCAGCAGGCCTCGGTTACTGGCGGGACTTGCCTACGAGCAGTACTTC. Encoded protein: CASRPRLLAGLAYEQYF. The chain has TRBV6-5 and TRBJ2-7, with D possibly TRBD2 on 6 matching bases. V lost 6 bases and J 2 bases, leaving 23 bases between the germline ends. This CDR3 has 17 amino acids. Germline V lookup: CDR1 MNHEY, CDR2 SVGAGI.